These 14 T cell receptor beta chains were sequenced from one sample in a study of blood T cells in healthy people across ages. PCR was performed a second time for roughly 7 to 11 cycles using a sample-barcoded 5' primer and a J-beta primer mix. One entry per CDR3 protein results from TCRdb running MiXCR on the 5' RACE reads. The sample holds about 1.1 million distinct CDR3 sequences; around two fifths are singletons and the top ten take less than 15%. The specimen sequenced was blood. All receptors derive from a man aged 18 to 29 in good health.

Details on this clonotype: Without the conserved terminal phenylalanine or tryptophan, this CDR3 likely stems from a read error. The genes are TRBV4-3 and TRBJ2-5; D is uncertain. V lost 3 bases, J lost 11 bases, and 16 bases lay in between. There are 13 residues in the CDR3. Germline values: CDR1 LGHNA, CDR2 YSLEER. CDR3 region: CASSHYLNDEQYL. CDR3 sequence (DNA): TGCGCCAGCAGCCACTATCTGAACGATGAGCAGTACTTA.

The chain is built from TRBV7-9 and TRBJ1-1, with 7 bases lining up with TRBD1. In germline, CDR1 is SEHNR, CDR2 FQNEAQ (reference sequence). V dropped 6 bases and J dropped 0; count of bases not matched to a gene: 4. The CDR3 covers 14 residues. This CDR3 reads CASRKGQVNTEAFF. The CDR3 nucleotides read TGTGCCAGCAGGAAAGGACAGGTGAACACTGAAGCTTTCTTT. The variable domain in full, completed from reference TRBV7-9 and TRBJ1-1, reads DTGVSQNPRHKITKRGQNVTFRCDPISEHNRLYWYRQTLGQGPEFLTYFQNEAQLEKSRLLSDRFSAERPKGSFSTLEIQRTEQGDSAMYLCASRKGQVNTEAFFGQGTRLTVV.

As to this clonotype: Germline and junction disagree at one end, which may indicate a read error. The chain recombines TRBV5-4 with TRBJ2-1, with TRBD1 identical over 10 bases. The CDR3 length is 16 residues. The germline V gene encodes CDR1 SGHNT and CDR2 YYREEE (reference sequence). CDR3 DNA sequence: TGTACCAGCAGCCTACCGGACAGGGGGGGCTACAATGAGCAGTTCTTC. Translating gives CTSSLPDRGGYNEQFF.

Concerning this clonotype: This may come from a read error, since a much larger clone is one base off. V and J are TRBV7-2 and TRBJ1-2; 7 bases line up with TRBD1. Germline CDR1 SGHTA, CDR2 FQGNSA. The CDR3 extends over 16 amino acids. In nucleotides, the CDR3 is TGTGCCAGCAGCTCCGCCCTGGGACAGATTAACCATGGCTACACCTTC. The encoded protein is CASSSALGQINHGYTF.

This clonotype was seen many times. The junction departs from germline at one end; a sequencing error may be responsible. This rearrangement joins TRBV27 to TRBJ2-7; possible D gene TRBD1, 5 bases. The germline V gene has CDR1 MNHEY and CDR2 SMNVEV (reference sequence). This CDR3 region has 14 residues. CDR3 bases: TGTGCCACAGGGCCTGGGGCACGCTCCCACGAGCAGTACTTC. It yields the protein CATGPGARSHEQYF.

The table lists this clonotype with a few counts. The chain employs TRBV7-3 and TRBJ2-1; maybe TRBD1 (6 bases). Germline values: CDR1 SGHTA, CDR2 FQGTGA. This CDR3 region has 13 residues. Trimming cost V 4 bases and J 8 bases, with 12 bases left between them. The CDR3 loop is CASSSQGDHEQFF. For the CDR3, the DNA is TGTGCCAGCAGCTCACAGGGAGATCATGAGCAGTTCTTC.

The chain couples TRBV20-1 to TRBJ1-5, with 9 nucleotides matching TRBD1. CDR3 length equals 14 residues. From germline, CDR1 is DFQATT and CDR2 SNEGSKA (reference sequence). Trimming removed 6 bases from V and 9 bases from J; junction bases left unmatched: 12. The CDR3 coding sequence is TGCAGTGCCCTTCGACAGGGGGAAGTTAGGCCCCAGCATTTT. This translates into CSALRQGEVRPQHF.

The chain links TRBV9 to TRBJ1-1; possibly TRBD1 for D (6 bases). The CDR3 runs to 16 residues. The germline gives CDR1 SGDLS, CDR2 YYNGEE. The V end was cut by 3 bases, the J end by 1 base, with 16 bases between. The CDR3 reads CASSENPDRPNTEAFF. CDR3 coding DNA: TGTGCCAGCAGCGAGAACCCGGACAGACCGAACACTGAAGCTTTCTTT.

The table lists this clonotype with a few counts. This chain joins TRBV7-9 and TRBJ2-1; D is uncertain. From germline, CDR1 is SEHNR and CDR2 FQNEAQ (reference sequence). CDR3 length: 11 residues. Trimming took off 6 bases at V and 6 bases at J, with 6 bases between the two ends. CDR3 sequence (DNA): TGTGCCAGCAGAAAGACCAATGAGCAGTTCTTC. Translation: CASRKTNEQFF.

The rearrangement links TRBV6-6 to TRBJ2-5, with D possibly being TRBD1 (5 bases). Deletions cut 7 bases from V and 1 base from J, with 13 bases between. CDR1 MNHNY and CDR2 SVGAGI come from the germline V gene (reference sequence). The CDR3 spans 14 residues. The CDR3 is CASTRGGIQETQYF. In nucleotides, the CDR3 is TGTGCCAGCACTAGGGGTGGGATCCAAGAGACCCAGTACTTC.

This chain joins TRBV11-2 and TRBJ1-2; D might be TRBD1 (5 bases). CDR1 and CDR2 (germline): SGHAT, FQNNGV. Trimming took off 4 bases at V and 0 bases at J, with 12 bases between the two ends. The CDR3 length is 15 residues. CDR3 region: CASSSFMGPNYGYTF. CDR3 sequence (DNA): TGTGCCAGCAGCTCCTTCATGGGACCTAACTATGGCTACACCTTC.

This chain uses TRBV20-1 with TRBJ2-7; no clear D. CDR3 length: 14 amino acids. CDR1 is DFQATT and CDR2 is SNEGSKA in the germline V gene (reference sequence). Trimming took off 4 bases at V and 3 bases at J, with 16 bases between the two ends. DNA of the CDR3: TGCAGTGCTAAGTCCACCGGGCGGTACTACGAGCAGTACTTC. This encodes CSAKSTGRYYEQYF.

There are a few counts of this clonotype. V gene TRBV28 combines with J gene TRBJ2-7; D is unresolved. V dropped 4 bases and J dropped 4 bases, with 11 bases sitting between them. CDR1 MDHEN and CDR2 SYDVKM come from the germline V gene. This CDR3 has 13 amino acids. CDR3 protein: CASSYPAGYEQYF. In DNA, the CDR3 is TGTGCCAGCAGTTATCCGGCCGGGTACGAGCAGTACTTC.

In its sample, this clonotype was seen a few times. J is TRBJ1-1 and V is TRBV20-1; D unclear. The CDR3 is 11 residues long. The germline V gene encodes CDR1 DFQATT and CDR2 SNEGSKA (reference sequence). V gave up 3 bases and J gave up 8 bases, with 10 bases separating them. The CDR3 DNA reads TGCAGTGCTAGGGGCCGGGCCGAAGCTTTCTTT. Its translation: CSARGRAEAFF.